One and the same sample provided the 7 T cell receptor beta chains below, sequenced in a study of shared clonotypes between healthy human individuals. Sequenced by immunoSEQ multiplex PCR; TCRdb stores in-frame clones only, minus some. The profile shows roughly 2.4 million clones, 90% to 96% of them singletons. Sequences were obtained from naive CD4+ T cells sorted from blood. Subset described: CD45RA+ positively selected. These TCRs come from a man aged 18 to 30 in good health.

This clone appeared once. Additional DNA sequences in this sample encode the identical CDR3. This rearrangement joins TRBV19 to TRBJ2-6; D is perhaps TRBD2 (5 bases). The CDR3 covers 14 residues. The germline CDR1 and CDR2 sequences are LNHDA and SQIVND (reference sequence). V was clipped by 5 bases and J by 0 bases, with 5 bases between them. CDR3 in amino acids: CASSRGSGANVLTF. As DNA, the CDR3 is TGTGCCAGTAGTCGGGGCTCTGGGGCCAACGTCCTGACTTTC. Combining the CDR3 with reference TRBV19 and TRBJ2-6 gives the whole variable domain DGGITQSPKYLFRKEGQNVTLSCEQNLNHDAMYWYRQDPGQGLRLIYYSQIVNDFQKGDIAEGYSVSREKKESFPLTVTSAQKNPTAFYLCASSRGSGANVLTFGAGSRLTVL.

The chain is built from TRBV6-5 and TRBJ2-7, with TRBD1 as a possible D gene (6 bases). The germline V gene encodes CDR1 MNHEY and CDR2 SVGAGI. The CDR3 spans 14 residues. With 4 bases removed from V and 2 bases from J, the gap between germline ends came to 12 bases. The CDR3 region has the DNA TGTGCCAGCAGTTCCACGGACAGACCCTACGAGCAGTACTTC. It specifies CASSSTDRPYEQYF.

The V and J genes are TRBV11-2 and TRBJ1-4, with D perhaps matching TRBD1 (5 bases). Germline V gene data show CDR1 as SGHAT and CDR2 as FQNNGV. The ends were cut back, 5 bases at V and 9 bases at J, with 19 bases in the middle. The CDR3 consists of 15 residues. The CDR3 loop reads CASSDPGRGSKKLFF. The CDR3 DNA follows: TGTGCCAGCAGCGACCCCGGGCGGGGGAGCAAAAAACTGTTTTTT. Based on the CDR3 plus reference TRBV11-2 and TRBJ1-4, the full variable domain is EAGVAQSPRYKIIEKRQSVAFWCNPISGHATLYWYQQILGQGPKLLIQFQNNGVVDDSQLPKDRFSAERLKGVDSTLKIQPAKLEDSAVYLCASSDPGRGSKKLFFGSGTQLSVL.

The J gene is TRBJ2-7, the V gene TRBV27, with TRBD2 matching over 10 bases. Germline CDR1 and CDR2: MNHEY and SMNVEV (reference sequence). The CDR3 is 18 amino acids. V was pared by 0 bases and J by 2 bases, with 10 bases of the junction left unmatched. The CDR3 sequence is CASSLSQREGLPAYEQYF. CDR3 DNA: TGTGCCAGCAGTTTATCTCAGCGGGAGGGCCTTCCCGCCTACGAGCAGTACTTC.

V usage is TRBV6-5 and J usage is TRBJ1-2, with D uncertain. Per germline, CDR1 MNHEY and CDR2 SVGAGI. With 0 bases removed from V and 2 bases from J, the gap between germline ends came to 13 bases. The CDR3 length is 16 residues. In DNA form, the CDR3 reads TGTGCCAGCAGTTACTCGATGAGGGAGGCCAACTATGGCTACACCTTC. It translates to CASSYSMREANYGYTF.

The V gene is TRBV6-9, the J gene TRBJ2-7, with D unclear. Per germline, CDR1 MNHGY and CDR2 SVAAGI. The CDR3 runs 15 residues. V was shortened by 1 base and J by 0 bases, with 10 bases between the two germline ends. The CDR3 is CASSYYIGLSYEQYF. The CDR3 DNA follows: TGTGCCAGCAGTTATTACATAGGGCTCTCCTACGAGCAGTACTTC.

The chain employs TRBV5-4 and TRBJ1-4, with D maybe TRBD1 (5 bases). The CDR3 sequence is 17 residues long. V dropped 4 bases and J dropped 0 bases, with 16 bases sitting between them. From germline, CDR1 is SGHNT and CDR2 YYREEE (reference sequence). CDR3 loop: CASSPGGGTATNEKLFF. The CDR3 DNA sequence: TGTGCCAGCAGCCCTGGGGGGGGAACAGCAACTAATGAAAAACTGTTTTTT.